The rows below give T cell receptor beta chains drawn from one sample of a study of Ad26.COV2.S vaccination and SARS-CoV-2 variants. Using immunoSEQ multiplex PCR, the repertoire was profiled, and TCRdb retains in-frame clones only, with some absent. The profile covers approximately 420,000 clones, with roughly nine tenths appearing a single time and around 3.4% taken by the ten largest. This specimen consisted of peripheral blood, obtained in a trial of Ad26.COV2.S vaccine versus placebo. The receptors shown here come from a person between 18 and 60 years old who received the Ad26.COV2.S COVID-19 vaccine or a placebo. The CDR3 runs from the conserved cysteine through the conserved F or W. A D gene is named only where the DNA matches it firmly. Only part of the rows carry a size: once, few, many, or a class if the clone is expanded.

abundance: NA; j_gene: TRBJ1-1; v_gene: TRBV20-1; d_gene: NA; CDR3aa: CSASFDTNTEAFF; CDR3nt: TGCAGTGCTAGTTTCGATACAAACACTGAAGCTTTCTTT
abundance: NA; j_gene: TRBJ1-2; v_gene: TRBV6-2/TRBV6-3; d_gene: NA; CDR3aa: CASSSGLQGGYGYTF; CDR3nt: TGTGCCAGCAGTTCCGGCCTGCAGGGAGGGTATGGCTACACCTTC
abundance: NA; j_gene: TRBJ1-2; v_gene: TRBV5-6; d_gene: NA; CDR3aa: CASSLQRLASYTF; CDR3nt: TGTGCCAGCAGCTTGCAACGTCTAGCCAGCTACACCTTC
abundance: NA; j_gene: TRBJ2-5; v_gene: TRBV3-1/TRBV3-2; d_gene: TRBD1; CDR3aa: CASSHWTGETQYF; CDR3nt: TGTGCCAGCAGCCATTGGACAGGGGAGACCCAGTACTTC
abundance: NA; j_gene: TRBJ1-4; v_gene: TRBV7-6; d_gene: NA; CDR3aa: CASSRAGQSHNEKLFF; CDR3nt: TGTGCCAGCAGCCGGGCCGGACAGAGCCATAATGAAAAACTGTTTTTT
abundance: NA; j_gene: TRBJ1-1; v_gene: TRBV7-8; d_gene: NA; CDR3aa: CASSSERGKGLAFF; CDR3nt: TGTGCCAGCAGCTCCGAACGGGGGAAGGGGCTTGCTTTCTTT
abundance: once; j_gene: TRBJ1-2; v_gene: TRBV7-9; d_gene: TRBD1; CDR3aa: CASSFPQTGASHYGYTF; CDR3nt: TGTGCCAGCAGCTTCCCCCAGACAGGGGCGTCTCACTATGGCTACACCTTC
abundance: NA; j_gene: TRBJ2-2; v_gene: TRBV15; d_gene: TRBD1; CDR3aa: CATSRGTGGTGELFF; CDR3nt: TGTGCCACCAGCAGAGGGACAGGGGGCACCGGGGAGCTGTTTTTT
abundance: NA; j_gene: TRBJ2-5; v_gene: TRBV7-7; d_gene: NA; CDR3aa: CASSFDSGAGETQYF; CDR3nt: TGTGCTAGCAGCTTTGACAGTGGGGCCGGCGAGACCCAGTACTTC
abundance: NA; j_gene: TRBJ1-2; v_gene: TRBV9; d_gene: TRBD1; CDR3aa: CASSPDRVPWFSNYGYTF; CDR3nt: TGTGCCAGCAGTCCCGACAGGGTCCCTTGGTTTTCCAACTATGGCTACACCTTC
abundance: NA; j_gene: TRBJ2-2; v_gene: TRBV19; d_gene: TRBD1; CDR3aa: CASTPGQGYTGELFF; CDR3nt: TGTGCCAGCACCCCGGGACAGGGCTATACCGGGGAGCTGTTTTTT
abundance: many; j_gene: TRBJ1-1; v_gene: TRBV2; d_gene: NA; CDR3aa: CASSPAWSTEAFF; CDR3nt: TGTGCCAGCAGCCCGGCATGGAGCACTGAAGCTTTCTTT
abundance: NA; j_gene: TRBJ1-1; v_gene: TRBV3-1/TRBV3-2; d_gene: NA; CDR3aa: CASRAEEAFF; CDR3nt: TGTGCCAGCCGGGCGGAAGAAGCTTTCTTT
abundance: NA; j_gene: TRBJ2-1; v_gene: TRBV9; d_gene: TRBD1; CDR3aa: CASSVVRTGVRAEQFF; CDR3nt: TGTGCCAGCAGCGTAGTTAGGACAGGGGTACGGGCGGAGCAGTTCTTC
abundance: NA; j_gene: TRBJ1-6; v_gene: TRBV11-1; d_gene: NA; CDR3aa: CASSFSGSPLHF; CDR3nt: TGTGCCAGCAGCTTCTCTGGTTCACCCCTCCACTTT
abundance: NA; j_gene: TRBJ2-1; v_gene: TRBV18; d_gene: NA; CDR3aa: CASSPLPSRNHYNEQFF; CDR3nt: TGTGCCAGCTCACCACTCCCCTCGCGGAACCATTACAATGAGCAGTTCTTC
abundance: NA; j_gene: TRBJ2-1; v_gene: TRBV5-1; d_gene: NA; CDR3aa: CASSDAGAQFF; CDR3nt: TGCGCCAGCAGTGATGCGGGGGCCCAGTTCTTC
abundance: NA; j_gene: TRBJ2-2; v_gene: TRBV9; d_gene: TRBD2; CDR3aa: CASSGPSGGVNTGELFF; CDR3nt: TGTGCCAGCAGCGGACCTAGCGGGGGAGTAAACACCGGGGAGCTGTTTTTT
abundance: NA; j_gene: TRBJ1-3; v_gene: TRBV5-1; d_gene: NA; CDR3aa: CASSLEGVGNTIYF; CDR3nt: TGCGCCAGCAGCTTGGAAGGGGTTGGAAACACCATATATTTT
abundance: NA; j_gene: TRBJ2-3; v_gene: TRBV13; d_gene: NA; CDR3aa: CASSLRGGTDTQYF; CDR3nt: TGTGCCAGCAGCTTAAGGGGAGGCACAGATACGCAGTATTTT
abundance: once; j_gene: TRBJ1-5; v_gene: TRBV6-2/TRBV6-3; d_gene: NA; CDR3aa: CASSYTRWTDSYSNQPQHF; CDR3nt: TGTGCCAGCAGTTATACTCGATGGACGGACAGCTATAGCAATCAGCCCCAGCATTTT
abundance: NA; j_gene: TRBJ2-2; v_gene: TRBV5-1; d_gene: TRBD1; CDR3aa: CASSLTGTGSPLVSTGELFF; CDR3nt: TGCGCCAGCAGCTTAACCGGGACAGGATCTCCCTTGGTCTCCACCGGGGAGCTGTTTTTT